This TCR beta chain was obtained from a study of blood T cell repertoires in COVID-19. As for the study in general: COVID-19 samples, acute and convalescent, were from the United States, Italy and Spain. PBMCs, B-cell-depleted T cells, or T cells provided the cDNA or gDNA that made up the material.

The Seattle site enrolled patients during active infection and followed them longitudinally. Germline loops: CDR1 LGHNA, CDR2 YNFKEQ. There are 18 residues in the CDR3. Unmatched junction bases numbered 10, after V lost 8 bases and J lost 2 bases. Per the authors' pipeline: From reference gene primer amplification, estimates of nucleated cell counts were derived. Repertoires were generated with immunoSEQ multiplex PCR, while TCRdb's copy carries only in-frame clones and drops some. Clonal size and the V and J genes are those of that table, whereas D and trimming came from the DNA. This sample carries 200,000 to 250,000 clones, 75% to 85% of them seen once, and the ten largest clones take 6% to 8%.

V and J are TRBV4-2 and TRBJ2-1; 15 nucleotides agree with TRBD2. This clonotype originated in a woman older than 75 with COVID-19, enrolled during active disease. Material: peripheral blood. The CDR3 bases are TGTGCCAGCGACTCGGGACTAGCGGGGGGAGGGCCCTACAATGAGCAGTTCTTC. This sequence encodes CASDSGLAGGGPYNEQFF.